These T cell receptor beta chains were read from a single sample in a study of vaccination effects on CD4 cells after COVID-19. Their specific antigens are unknown. Sequencing was performed with immunoSEQ multiplex PCR; in TCRdb, only in-frame clones are kept and a portion is missing. The profile shows 41,000 or so clones, roughly two thirds of them singletons. The sequencing here drew on CD4+ T cells from PBMCs cultured with HCoV-OC43 spike peptides, taken before COVID-19 vaccination. These receptors all come from a human donor who received a COVID-19 vaccine. CDR3s include the opening cysteine and the closing phenylalanine or tryptophan. A D gene is named only where the DNA matches it firmly. Rows give clone size only sometimes, using once, few, many, or a class for an expanded clone.

TRBV29-1	TRBD1	TRBJ2-5	few	TGCAGCACCGACAGGGGGCAGGGAGAGACCCAGTACTTC	CSTDRGQGETQYF
TRBV7-3	TRBD1	TRBJ2-1	-	TGTGCCAGCAGCTCCACAGGGGGCGCGTCCCTTGTAGATGAGCAGTTCTTC	CASSSTGGASLVDEQFF
TRBV30	-	TRBJ1-1	few	TGTGCCTGGAGTGGTTTACAGGGGAACACTGAAGCTTTCTTT	CAWSGLQGNTEAFF
TRBV19	-	TRBJ1-1	few	TGTGCCAGTAAGGAGCAGAGCACTATGAACACTGAAGCTTTCTTT	CASKEQSTMNTEAFF
TRBV12-3/TRBV12-4	-	TRBJ2-7	-	TGTGCCAGCAGGAAAAGGAGCTCCTACGAGCAGTACTTC	CASRKRSSYEQYF
TRBV5-4	-	TRBJ1-4	-	TGTGCCAGCAGTGTCCAGGGAATCATCGGTGAAAAACTGTTTTTT	CASSVQGIIGEKLFF
TRBV20-1	-	TRBJ2-1	-	TGCAGTGCCGTCTCTAATGAGCAGTTCTTC	CSAVSNEQFF
TRBV11-3	TRBD2	TRBJ2-3	-	TGTGCCAGCAGCTTACTTAGCGGGGGGGCTCCAGATACGCAGTATTTT	CASSLLSGGAPDTQYF
TRBV7-9	-	TRBJ2-7	-	TGTGCCAGCAGCTGGGACGGGGAGCAGTACTTC	CASSWDGEQYF
TRBV11-2	TRBD1	TRBJ2-7	few	TGTGCCAGCAGCGGCCGGGACAGGGGTCCCTTACCCTCCTACGAGCAGTACTTC	CASSGRDRGPLPSYEQYF
TRBV5-8	-	TRBJ1-2	-	TGTGCCAGCAGCCCCGACCCCGGGTACCATGGCTACACCTTC	CASSPDPGYHGYTF
TRBV10-2	TRBD1	TRBJ1-1	-	TGCGCCAGCAGTGAGCCCACAGGGGGTGAAGCTTTCTTT	CASSEPTGGEAFF
TRBV3-1/TRBV3-2	-	TRBJ1-5	few	TGTGCCAGCAGCCAAGGATACAGGGGCAATCAGCCCCAGCATTTT	CASSQGYRGNQPQHF
TRBV7-8	TRBD1	TRBJ2-7	once	TGTGCCAGCAGCCACCGGGACAGGGGGCCCTACGAGCAGTACTTC	CASSHRDRGPYEQYF
TRBV4-2	-	TRBJ2-5	-	TGTGCCAGCAGCCAAGATAAGAGGGAGACCCAGTACTTC	CASSQDKRETQYF
TRBV6-5	-	TRBJ2-3	-	TGTGCCAGCAGCGAGACAGACAACACAGATACGCAGTATTTT	CASSETDNTDTQYF
TRBV29-1	-	TRBJ2-1	-	TGCAGCGTTACACTTCGTCCCAATGAGCAGTTCTTC	CSVTLRPNEQFF
TRBV3-1/TRBV3-2	-	TRBJ1-3	few	TGTGCCAGCAGTCGTGTGCTCGACACTGGAAACACCATATATTTT	CASSRVLDTGNTIYF
TRBV7-2	TRBD1	TRBJ2-4	-	TGTGCCAGCAGCAGGGCAGGGGGAGACATTCAGTACTTC	CASSRAGGDIQYF
TRBV5-1	-	TRBJ1-1	-	TGCGCCAGCAGGCTACTAGTAGGACTGAACACTGAAGCTTTCTTT	CASRLLVGLNTEAFF
TRBV11-1	-	TRBJ2-1	-	TGTGCCAGCAGCTTAGCGCGGAGGCTTGGGATATACAATGAGCAGTTCTTC	CASSLARRLGIYNEQFF
TRBV18	TRBD1	TRBJ1-3	few	TGTGCCAGCTCAGTCCCGACAGGGGGAAACACCATATATTTT	CASSVPTGGNTIYF
TRBV10-3	-	TRBJ1-1	-	TGTGCCATCATTATACAGGTCTCCACTGAAGCTTTCTTT	CAIIIQVSTEAFF
TRBV9	TRBD1	TRBJ2-7	-	TGTGCCAGCAGCCCCCGACAGGGGAACTACGAGCAGTACTTC	CASSPRQGNYEQYF
TRBV5-1	-	TRBJ1-1	-	TGCGCCAGCGGCTTGGGAGGGCAAGTAACTGAAGCTTTCTTT	CASGLGGQVTEAFF
TRBV10-3	TRBD1	TRBJ2-3	once	TGTGCCATCAGTCGACAGGGTACTACAGATACGCAGTATTTT	CAISRQGTTDTQYF
TRBV19	-	TRBJ1-5	few	TGTGCCAGTAGTATCAGAGATCAGCCCCAGCATTTT	CASSIRDQPQHF
TRBV7-6	-	TRBJ1-2	-	TGTGCCAGCAGCTTAGAAGGTTCACGGCAGGGCCCCATCGCGGGCTACACCTTC	CASSLEGSRQGPIAGYTF
TRBV30	TRBD1	TRBJ1-6	-	TGTGCCTGGAGTGACCTTCGGACAGGGGTGGTGTCACCCCTCCACTTT	CAWSDLRTGVVSPLHF
TRBV19	-	TRBJ2-7	-	TGTGCCAGTAGTATCCGGGGCTTCTACGAGCAGTACTTC	CASSIRGFYEQYF
TRBV19	-	TRBJ1-6	-	TGTGCCAGTACGAGGGAGTCAACGGGAAATTCACCCCTCCACTTT	CASTRESTGNSPLHF
TRBV2	-	TRBJ2-7	few	TGTGCCAGCAGGGAGAACAGGGACGAGCAGTACTTC	CASRENRDEQYF
TRBV4-2	-	TRBJ2-7	-	TGTGCCAGCAGCCGCTCAGGAGGGTCGGCAGGCGAAAACTACGAGCAGTACTTC	CASSRSGGSAGENYEQYF
TRBV6-1	TRBD1	TRBJ2-1	few	TGTGCCAGCAGTGCACTGGGACAGGGGCAGTACAATGAGCAGTTCTTC	CASSALGQGQYNEQFF
TRBV9	-	TRBJ2-7	-	TGTGCCAGCAGCGTAGGGGCGACAGAGAACTACGAGCAGTACTTC	CASSVGATENYEQYF
TRBV27	TRBD1	TRBJ2-7	-	TGTGCCAGCAGTTTATCGGGCAGGGGGCGGTTCACCTACGAGCAGTACTTC	CASSLSGRGRFTYEQYF
TRBV6-2/TRBV6-3	-	TRBJ1-1	-	TGTGCCAGCAGTTACGCACGGGTATACACTGAAGCTTTCTTT	CASSYARVYTEAFF
TRBV5-6	-	TRBJ2-1	-	TGTGCCAGCAGCTCCCCGGCACTACGGACGAGACACAATGAGCAGTTCTTC	CASSSPALRTRHNEQFF
TRBV5-8	-	TRBJ1-2	-	TGTGCCAGCAGCTTGACCAATAACAGGGCAGGCGGCTACACCTTC	CASSLTNNRAGGYTF
TRBV27	-	TRBJ1-2	few	TGTGCCAGCAGTTCCCGGGCCGCTAACTATGGCTACACCTTC	CASSSRAANYGYTF
TRBV11-2	-	TRBJ1-1	-	TGTGCCAGCAGCTTATTAGTGAACACTGAAGCTTTCTTT	CASSLLVNTEAFF
TRBV19	-	TRBJ2-6	-	TGTGCCAGTAGTATTGGTTGGAGAGGGAGGTCTGGGGCCAACGTCCTGACTTTC	CASSIGWRGRSGANVLTF
TRBV6-5	-	TRBJ1-1	-	TGTGCCAGCAGTACCCGAGGAACCCGGAACACTGAAGCTTTCTTT	CASSTRGTRNTEAFF
TRBV3-1/TRBV3-2	-	TRBJ1-2	-	TGTGCCAGCAGCCAAGAAGGGGGGCTGGATGGCTACACCTTC	CASSQEGGLDGYTF
TRBV18	TRBD1	TRBJ2-5	-	TGTGCCAGCTCACCACCAGGGGGCCCCCAAGAGACCCAGTACTTC	CASSPPGGPQETQYF
TRBV18	-	TRBJ1-3	-	TGTGCCAGCTCACCAGAAACGAGCTCTGGAAACACCATATATTTT	CASSPETSSGNTIYF
TRBV6-5	-	TRBJ2-1	-	TGTGCCACCCGGGACTACAATGAGCAGTTCTTC	CATRDYNEQFF
TRBV6-4	-	TRBJ1-5	-	TGTGCCAGCGAGAAGGACAGACACCACAATCAGCCCCAGCATTTT	CASEKDRHHNQPQHF
TRBV6-5	-	TRBJ2-1	few	TGTGCCAGCAGAAATAGATACAATGAGCAGTTCTTC	CASRNRYNEQFF
TRBV11-1	-	TRBJ2-2	-	TGTGCCAGCAGCCCTCGGCAGGGGTACACCGGGGAGCTGTTTTTT	CASSPRQGYTGELFF